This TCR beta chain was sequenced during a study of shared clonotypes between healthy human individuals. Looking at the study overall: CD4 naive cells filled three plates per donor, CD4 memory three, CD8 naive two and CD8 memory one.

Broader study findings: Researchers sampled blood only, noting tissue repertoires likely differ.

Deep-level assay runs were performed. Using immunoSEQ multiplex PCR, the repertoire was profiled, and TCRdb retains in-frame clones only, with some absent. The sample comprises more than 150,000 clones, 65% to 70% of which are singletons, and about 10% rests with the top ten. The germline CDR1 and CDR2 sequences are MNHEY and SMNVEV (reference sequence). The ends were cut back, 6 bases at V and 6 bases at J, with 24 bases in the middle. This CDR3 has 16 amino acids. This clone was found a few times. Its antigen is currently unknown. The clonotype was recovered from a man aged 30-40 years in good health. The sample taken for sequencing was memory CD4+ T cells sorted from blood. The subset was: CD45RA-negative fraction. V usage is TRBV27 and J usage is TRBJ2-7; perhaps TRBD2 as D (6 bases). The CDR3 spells CASSYAGSSGAPEQYF. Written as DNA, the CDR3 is TGTGCCAGCAGCTATGCCGGGAGTTCCGGAGCCCCCGAGCAGTACTTC.